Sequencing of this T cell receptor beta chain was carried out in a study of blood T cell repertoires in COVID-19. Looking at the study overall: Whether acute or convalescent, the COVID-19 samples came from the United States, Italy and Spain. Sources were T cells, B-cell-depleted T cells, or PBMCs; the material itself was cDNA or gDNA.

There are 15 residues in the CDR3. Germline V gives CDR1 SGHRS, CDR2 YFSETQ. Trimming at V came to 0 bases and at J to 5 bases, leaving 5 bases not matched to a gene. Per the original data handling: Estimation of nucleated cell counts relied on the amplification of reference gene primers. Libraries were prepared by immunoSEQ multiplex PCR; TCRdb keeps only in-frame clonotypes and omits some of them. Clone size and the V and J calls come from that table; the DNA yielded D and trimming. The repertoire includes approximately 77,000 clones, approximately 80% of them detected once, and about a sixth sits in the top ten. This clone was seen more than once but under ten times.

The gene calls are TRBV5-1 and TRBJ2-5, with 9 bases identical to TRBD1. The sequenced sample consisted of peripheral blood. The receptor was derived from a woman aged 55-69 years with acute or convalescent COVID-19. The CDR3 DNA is TGCGCCAGCAGCTTGGGCTCCGGGACAGGGGAGACCCAGTACTTC. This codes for CASSLGSGTGETQYF.